A single sample gave rise to the 25 T cell receptor beta chains below, sequenced in a study of radiotherapy plus CTLA-4 blockade in lung cancer. Profiled with immunoSEQ multiplex PCR; TCRdb holds only in-frame clones, not every one. The table records fewer than 100,000 clones, over 80% of them present only once. Sequences were derived from peripheral blood, sampled from a patient treated with radiotherapy plus ipilimumab. Receptors originate from a human donor with non-small cell lung cancer who had stable disease on radiotherapy plus ipilimumab.

This chain joins TRBV28 and TRBJ2-1; maybe TRBD2 (7 bases). V lost 6 bases and J 7 bases, leaving 19 bases between the germline ends. Germline loops: CDR1 MDHEN, CDR2 SYDVKM. The CDR3 is made up of 15 amino acids. The CDR3 reads CASRVGGRARNEQFF. The CDR3 DNA sequence: TGTGCCAGCAGGGTAGGGGGGAGGGCACGAAATGAGCAGTTCTTC.

V usage is TRBV30 and J usage is TRBJ2-5, with TRBD2 as a possible D gene (7 bases). The CDR3 loop spans 15 amino acids. Germline V gene data show CDR1 as GTSNPN and CDR2 as SVGIG (reference sequence). The germline V and J ends were trimmed by 4 bases and 3 bases, with 18 bases remaining between them. The CDR3 DNA reads as TGTGCCTGGACCCTGGGAGGGGGGGGGAAAGAGACCCAGTACTTC. Translation: CAWTLGGGGKETQYF. Full variable domain (missing parts from reference TRBV30 and TRBJ2-5): SQTIHQWPATLVQPVGSPLSLECTVEGTSNPNLYWYRQAAGRGLQLLFYSVGIGQISSEVPQNLSASRPQDRQFILSSKKLLLSDSGFYLCAWTLGGGGKETQYFGPGTRLLVL.

The rearrangement joins TRBV28 to TRBJ1-3; D call uncertain. This CDR3 has 14 residues. Per germline, CDR1 MDHEN and CDR2 SYDVKM. Trimming removed 5 bases from V and 8 bases from J, with 16 bases in between. Here the CDR3 reads CASSPLRTQYTIYF. CDR3 nucleotide sequence: TGTGCCAGCAGTCCCCTCCGGACCCAATACACCATATATTTT.

The V and J genes are TRBV7-2 and TRBJ1-3, with D unresolved. The CDR3 is made up of 15 amino acids. V lost 1 base to trimming and J lost 2 bases, with 9 bases between them. Germline-derived CDR1 and CDR2 are SGHTA and FQGNSA. The CDR3 spells CASSLGAATGNTIYF. The CDR3 DNA sequence: TGTGCCAGCAGCTTAGGGGCGGCAACTGGAAACACCATATATTTT.

The gene calls are TRBV6-5 and TRBJ1-6, with a possible D match to TRBD1 (6 bases). CDR3 length equals 16 residues. V was trimmed by 0 bases and J by 13 bases, leaving 19 bases between them. In germline, CDR1 is MNHEY, CDR2 SVGAGI. For the CDR3, the DNA is TGTGCCAGCAGTTACTCAATGCGGGGGGCGGAACCCCCCCTCCACTTT. It translates to CASSYSMRGAEPPLHF.

The chain employs TRBV30 and TRBJ2-7; the match to TRBD1 covers 8 bases. The ends lost 2 bases at V and 3 bases at J; junction bases unmatched: 9. The CDR3 consists of 15 residues. The germline V gene encodes CDR1 GTSNPN and CDR2 SVGIG (reference sequence). CDR3 sequence: CAWSTPGTGRYEQYF. The CDR3 DNA reads TGTGCCTGGAGTACCCCCGGGACAGGCCGCTACGAGCAGTACTTC.

The chain recombines TRBV7-9 with TRBJ2-2, with unresolved D. The CDR3 length is 13 residues. Trimming pared 3 bases from V and 5 bases from J, leaving 7 bases between. Germline CDR1 reads SEHNR; CDR2 reads FQNEAQ (reference sequence). The CDR3 reads CASSFSETGELFF. CDR3 DNA sequence: TGTGCCAGCAGCTTTTCGGAGACCGGGGAGCTGTTTTTT.

The rearrangement joins TRBV18 to TRBJ2-7; 11 bases are a match to TRBD1. The germline V gene has CDR1 KGHSH and CDR2 LQKENI. V lost 2 bases to trimming and J lost 8 bases; unmatched junction nucleotides: 8. The CDR3 totals 15 residues. The CDR3 is CASSPTGTGGTQQYF. The CDR3 region has the DNA TGTGCCAGCTCACCAACCGGGACAGGGGGGACCCAGCAGTACTTC. Supplemented by reference TRBV18 and TRBJ2-7, the full variable domain reads NAGVMQNPRHLVRRRGQEARLRCSPMKGHSHVYWYRQLPEEGLKFMVYLQKENIIDESGMPKERFSAEFPKEGPSILRIQQVVRGDSAAYFCASSPTGTGGTQQYFGPGTRLTVT.

V gene TRBV5-4 combines with J gene TRBJ1-2, with TRBD1 as a possible D gene (5 bases). V was pared by 5 bases and J by 0 bases, with 14 bases between. The CDR3 sequence is 15 residues long. Germline V gives CDR1 SGHNT, CDR2 YYREEE (reference sequence). The CDR3, as DNA: TGTGCCAGCAGTTCCGGGACCTTTACTAACTATGGCTACACCTTC. Translating it yields CASSSGTFTNYGYTF.

This clone was seen a handful of times. The chain carries TRBV6-6 and TRBJ2-2, with 11 bases that match TRBD1. The CDR3 loop spans 16 amino acids. V was pared by 5 bases and J by 6 bases, with 8 bases of the junction left unmatched. Looked up from germline, CDR1 is MNHNY and CDR2 is SVGAGI (reference sequence). The DNA for the CDR3 is TGTGCCAGCAGTCACGGACAGGGGGCAGCCCCCGGGGAGCTGTTTTTT. Protein sequence: CASSHGQGAAPGELFF.

This clone was seen once. The V and J genes are TRBV2 and TRBJ2-3; 8 nucleotides match TRBD2. Germline V gives CDR1 SNHLY, CDR2 FYNNEI. Trimming at V came to 10 bases and at J to 5 bases, leaving 8 bases not matched to a gene. The CDR3 extends over 13 amino acids. This CDR3 is CATHLAGGDTQYF. The DNA for the CDR3 is TGTGCCACCCATCTGGCGGGAGGAGATACGCAGTATTTT.

The CDR3 sequence is CASRPGAGGPYNEQFF. CDR3 coding DNA: TGTGCCAGCAGGCCGGGCGCGGGAGGGCCCTACAATGAGCAGTTCTTC. The chain recombines TRBV5-4 with TRBJ2-1; 9 bases agree with TRBD2. Germline-derived CDR1 and CDR2 are SGHNT and YYREEE (reference sequence). Germline trimming cut 5 bases from V and 2 bases from J; bases unmatched to any gene: 8. CDR3 length: 16 residues.

The genes are TRBV6-5 and TRBJ1-6, with D perhaps matching TRBD1 (5 bases). Per the germline V gene, CDR1 is MNHEY and CDR2 is SVGAGI. The length of the CDR3 is 13 residues. Deletions cut 5 bases from V and 9 bases from J, with 11 bases between. CDR3 DNA sequence: TGTGCCAGCAGTGGCGGGACTGTTTCACCCCTCCACTTT. Translating gives CASSGGTVSPLHF.

This clone was seen just once. This chain joins TRBV13 and TRBJ2-7; no definite D call. This CDR3 region has 15 residues. Germline lookup yields CDR1 PRHDT and CDR2 FYEKMQ (reference sequence). V was shortened by 4 bases and J by 0 bases, with 13 bases between the two germline ends. DNA of the CDR3: TGTGCCAGCAGCTCCCGAATAAGTATCTCCTACGAGCAGTACTTC. Amino acids: CASSSRISISYEQYF.

This clone was picked up a small number of times. The chain combines TRBV5-4 with TRBJ2-2; the D call may be TRBD1 or TRBD2 (5 bases each). The CDR3 spans 15 residues. Trimming removed 1 base from V and 4 bases from J, with 11 bases in between. Per germline, CDR1 SGHNT and CDR2 YYREEE (reference sequence). CDR3 nucleotide sequence: TGTGCCAGCAGCTTGTACGGGACGACCACCGGGGAGCTGTTTTTT. Its protein is CASSLYGTTTGELFF.

V gene TRBV27 combines with J gene TRBJ1-3; D remains ambiguous. Germline assignment: CDR1 MNHEY and CDR2 SMNVEV (reference sequence). Trimming took 5 bases from V and 4 from J, leaving 12 bases between them. The length of the CDR3 is 14 residues. CDR3 bases: TGTGCCAGCAGTCCCGTACGAGGCGGAAACACCATATATTTT. It yields the protein CASSPVRGGNTIYF.

The chain is built from TRBV28 and TRBJ1-2, with D maybe TRBD1 (6 bases). V was cut by 3 bases and J by 8 bases, with 13 bases left in between. Germline values: CDR1 MDHEN, CDR2 SYDVKM. The CDR3 spans 13 residues. The CDR3 DNA reads as TGTGCCAGCAGTTTTGGGCAGGGGATGGGCTACACCTTC. This codes for CASSFGQGMGYTF.

The chain recombines TRBV7-6 with TRBJ1-1, with 7 nucleotides matching TRBD1. V dropped 6 bases and J dropped 1; count of bases not matched to a gene: 8. The CDR3 sequence is 15 residues long. Germline V gene sequence: CDR1 SGHVS, CDR2 FNYEAQ. CDR3 amino acids: CASSPFRGSNTEAFF. DNA for the CDR3: TGTGCCAGCAGTCCTTTCAGGGGGTCGAACACTGAAGCTTTCTTT.

V gene TRBV30 combines with J gene TRBJ1-1, with 7 bases lining up with TRBD1. CDR1 and CDR2 (germline): GTSNPN, SVGIG (reference sequence). Losses at the gene ends were 0 bases for V and 5 bases for J; bases not matched to a gene: 9. CDR3 length equals 15 residues. The CDR3 sequence is CAWSVLRGRETEAFF. The CDR3 nucleotides read TGTGCCTGGAGTGTGTTGAGGGGGCGCGAAACTGAAGCTTTCTTT.

This clone has just one count. In DNA form, the CDR3 reads TGTGCCAGCAGTTTATCTGGGGCCAACGTCCTGACTTTC. Translating it yields CASSLSGANVLTF. The V and J genes are TRBV27 and TRBJ2-6; D is undetermined. Per the germline V gene, CDR1 is MNHEY and CDR2 is SMNVEV (reference sequence). Trimming took 0 bases from V and 3 from J, leaving 0 bases between them. The CDR3 is made up of 13 amino acids.

The chain combines TRBV4-1 with TRBJ2-2; TRBD2 matches at 16 bases. After removal of 2 bases from V and 4 bases from J, the junction contained 7 bases not matched to a gene. Per the germline V gene, CDR1 is MGHRA and CDR2 is YSYEKL. This CDR3 has 19 residues. The CDR3 protein is CASSQMGLAGGPATGELFF. The CDR3 nucleotides read TGCGCCAGCAGCCAAATGGGACTAGCGGGAGGGCCTGCCACCGGGGAGCTGTTTTTT.

Only a few counts were recorded for this clone. V usage is TRBV19 and J usage is TRBJ1-4, with 7 bases that match TRBD1. Trimming at V came to 8 bases and at J to 0 bases, leaving 6 bases not matched to a gene. Germline lookup yields CDR1 LNHDA and CDR2 SQIVND (reference sequence). The CDR3 totals 15 residues. CDR3 sequence reads: CASGRQGATNEKLFF. In DNA form, the CDR3 reads TGTGCCAGTGGTAGACAGGGTGCAACTAATGAAAAACTGTTTTTT.

CDR3 amino acids: CASSLARDRGLSSYNEQFF. The CDR3 region has the DNA TGTGCCAGCAGCTTAGCGAGGGACAGGGGACTGAGCTCCTACAATGAGCAGTTCTTC. The J gene is TRBJ2-1, the V gene TRBV7-2; 10 positions match TRBD1. V lost 0 bases to trimming and J lost 0 bases; unmatched junction nucleotides: 8. Germline lookup yields CDR1 SGHTA and CDR2 FQGNSA. This CDR3 spans 19 amino acids.

This chain joins TRBV5-5 and TRBJ1-2, with D possibly matching TRBD1 (5 bases). CDR3 length: 12 amino acids. In germline, CDR1 is SGHKS, CDR2 YYEKEE (reference sequence). Trimming cost V 4 bases and J 8 bases, with 12 bases left between them. This CDR3 reads CASSNQGKGYTF. CDR3 coding DNA: TGTGCCAGCAGCAATCAGGGAAAAGGCTACACCTTC.

The chain is built from TRBV15 and TRBJ1-3, with TRBD1 as a possible D gene (6 bases). The CDR3 loop spans 15 amino acids. V lost 3 bases, J lost 4 bases, and 13 bases lay in between. Germline assignment: CDR1 LNHNV and CDR2 YYDKDF (reference sequence). The CDR3 bases are TGTGCCACCAGCAGCGAGACAGGTCGCGGAAACACCATATATTTT. Encoded protein: CATSSETGRGNTIYF.